Shown below are 10 T cell receptor beta chains from a single sample sequenced in a study of CD8 T cells in Susac syndrome. The authors reverse transcribed roughly 0.5 to 1 ug RNA with random hexamers. TCRdb fed the immunoSEQ multiplex PCR reads into MiXCR, producing one record per CDR3 protein. Among over 150,000 distinct CDR3 sequences listed, roughly 94% were seen once. The sample consisted of CD4+ T cells from PBMCs. The receptor source for this set is a human donor with Susac syndrome.

As DNA, the CDR3 is TGCGCCAGCAGCTTTGACAGGGTCATTGATGGCTACACCTTC. As protein: CASSFDRVIDGYTF. This chain links TRBV5-1 with TRBJ1-2; 7 nucleotides agree with TRBD1. Germline lookup yields CDR1 SGHRS and CDR2 YFSETQ. V lost 2 bases and J lost 6; bases outside the gene matches: 7. This CDR3 has 14 amino acids.

The V and J genes are TRBV5-4 and TRBJ2-2; a weak D match, TRBD1 (5 bases). The CDR3 sequence is 15 residues long. V was shortened by 1 base and J by 3 bases, with 10 bases between the two germline ends. Germline V gives CDR1 SGHNT, CDR2 YYREEE (reference sequence). The CDR3 region is CASSLKGAYTGELFF. For the CDR3, the DNA is TGTGCCAGCAGCTTGAAAGGGGCTTACACCGGGGAGCTGTTTTTT.

V is TRBV6-6 and J is TRBJ1-4; D not certain. The CDR3 is made up of 11 amino acids. The germline V and J ends were trimmed by 9 bases and 7 bases, with 9 bases remaining between them. Germline assignment: CDR1 MNHNY and CDR2 SVGAGI (reference sequence). CDR3 sequence: CASGRGEKLFF. CDR3 bases: TGTGCCAGTGGGCGCGGTGAAAAACTGTTTTTT.

The chain combines TRBV3-1 with TRBJ1-5; tentative D call: TRBD1 (6 bases). The length of the CDR3 is 14 residues. Per germline, CDR1 LGHDT and CDR2 YNNKEL (reference sequence). V dropped 3 bases and J dropped 4 bases, with 10 bases sitting between them. In DNA, the CDR3 is TGTGCCAGCAGCCAGGGACATACTAATCAGCCCCAGCATTTT. This codes for CASSQGHTNQPQHF.

The chain links TRBV29-1 to TRBJ2-5, with 15 bases fitting TRBD2. J was trimmed by 2 bases and V by 7 bases; bases with no gene match: 5. The CDR3 runs to 15 residues. Looked up from germline, CDR1 is SQVTM and CDR2 is ANQGSEA. Here the CDR3 reads CSGGTSGGPQETQYF. CDR3 nucleotides: TGCAGCGGTGGGACTAGCGGGGGGCCTCAAGAGACCCAGTACTTC. The full variable domain, completed using reference TRBV29-1 and TRBJ2-5, is SAVISQKPSRDICQRGTSLTIQCQVDSQVTMMFWYRQQPGQSLTLIATANQGSEATYESGFVIDKFPISRPNLTFSTLTVSNMSPEDSSIYLCSGGTSGGPQETQYFGPGTRLLVL.

V is TRBV4-3 and J is TRBJ1-2, with a tentative D call TRBD1 (5 bases). This CDR3 spans 14 amino acids. The germline V gene has CDR1 LGHNA and CDR2 YSLEER. V was cut by 0 bases and J by 4 bases, with 9 bases left in between. DNA for the CDR3: TGCGCCAGCAGCCAAGACGACAGACTCTATGGCTACACCTTC. Encoded protein: CASSQDDRLYGYTF.

The genes are TRBV30 and TRBJ2-5; D is unresolved. V shed 1 base and J shed 5 bases, with 8 bases lying between them. The CDR3 length is 12 residues. Per the germline V gene, CDR1 is GTSNPN and CDR2 is SVGIG (reference sequence). CDR3 bases: TGTGCCTGGAGTGCCAGCGAGGAGACCCAGTACTTC. This translates into CAWSASEETQYF.

V and J are TRBV15 and TRBJ2-2; 8 positions match TRBD2. The V gene's germline CDR1 is LNHNV and CDR2 YYDKDF (reference sequence). The CDR3 is made up of 17 amino acids. V dropped 3 bases and J dropped 4; count of bases not matched to a gene: 10. The chain's CDR3 is CATSSPGLAFSTGELFF. The DNA for the CDR3 is TGTGCCACCAGCAGCCCAGGACTAGCTTTTTCCACCGGGGAGCTGTTTTTT.

The chain has TRBV20-1 and TRBJ2-2; D is unresolved. Germline lookup yields CDR1 DFQATT and CDR2 SNEGSKA (reference sequence). V was cut by 1 base and J by 1 base, with 13 bases left in between. This CDR3 contains 16 residues. CDR3 coding DNA: TGCAGTGCTAGAGCTCTGCAGGACGGGAACACCGGGGAGCTGTTTTTT. It encodes CSARALQDGNTGELFF.

The CDR3 region is CSARLGTEAFF. The CDR3 nucleotides read TGCAGTGCTAGATTGGGCACTGAAGCTTTCTTT. This chain joins TRBV20-1 and TRBJ1-1; D is uncertain. Trimming took 2 bases from V and 4 from J, leaving 5 bases between them. This CDR3 region has 11 residues. Per the germline V gene, CDR1 is DFQATT and CDR2 is SNEGSKA (reference sequence).